This TCR beta chain was identified in a study of T cell responses to AZD1222 COVID-19 vaccine. Across the study: Second-dose intervals near 4 or 12 weeks were combined.

Assay: immunoSEQ multiplex PCR; the TCRdb copy retains only in-frame clones and omits some. In the table there are about 140,000 clones, roughly 90% of which are singletons. Trimming removed 6 bases from V and 3 bases from J, with 11 bases in between. Germline V gene sequence: CDR1 KGHSH, CDR2 LQKENI. This CDR3 comprises 13 residues. The sample here was peripheral blood, taken on day 0 of AZD1222 vaccination. This receptor was identified in an adult in good health. The gene calls are TRBV18 and TRBJ1-2; D unclear. DNA for the CDR3: TGTGCCAGCTCCCAGACCGTGGACTATGGCTACACCTTC. Protein product: CASSQTVDYGYTF.